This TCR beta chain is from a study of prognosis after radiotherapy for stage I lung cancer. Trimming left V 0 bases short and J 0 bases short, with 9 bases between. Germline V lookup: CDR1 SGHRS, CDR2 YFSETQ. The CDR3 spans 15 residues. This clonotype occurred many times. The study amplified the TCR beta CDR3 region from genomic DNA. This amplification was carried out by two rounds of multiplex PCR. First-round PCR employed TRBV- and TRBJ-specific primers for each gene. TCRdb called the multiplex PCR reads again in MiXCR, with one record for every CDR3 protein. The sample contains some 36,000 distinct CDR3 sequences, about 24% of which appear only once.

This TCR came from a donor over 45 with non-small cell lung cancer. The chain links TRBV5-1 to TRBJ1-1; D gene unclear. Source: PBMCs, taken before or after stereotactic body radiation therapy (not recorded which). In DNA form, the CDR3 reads TGCGCCAGCAGCTTGGCGGCGGCTATGAACACTGAAGCTTTCTTT. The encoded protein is CASSLAAAMNTEAFF.